The 6 T cell receptor beta chains listed next were all sequenced from one sample in a study of blood T cell repertoires in COVID-19. Repertoires were generated with immunoSEQ multiplex PCR, while TCRdb's copy carries only in-frame clones and drops some. This table has 200,000 to 250,000 clones, 70% to 90% appearing once. Source material: peripheral blood. The receptor set was obtained from a woman aged 18-30 years who had recovered from COVID-19.

The chain is built from TRBV4-3 and TRBJ2-1; D uncertain. Germline V gene data show CDR1 as LGHNA and CDR2 as YSLEER. This CDR3 is built from 15 residues. Trimming stripped 1 base from V and 6 bases from J, with 13 bases between. The DNA for the CDR3 is TGCGCCAGCAGCCAAGCAGGTAGACCGCTCAATGAGCAGTTCTTC. Protein: CASSQAGRPLNEQFF.

This chain links TRBV9 with TRBJ2-7, with D hard to call. Germline loops: CDR1 SGDLS, CDR2 YYNGEE. This CDR3 contains 15 residues. Trimming stripped 2 bases from V and 5 bases from J, with 17 bases between. In DNA form, the CDR3 reads TGTGCCAGCAGCGTTTTCGGGTCCGGGTTGGACGAGCAGTACTTC. Its translation is CASSVFGSGLDEQYF.

V and J are TRBV28 and TRBJ2-7, with D perhaps TRBD2 (5 bases). Germline CDR1 and CDR2: MDHEN and SYDVKM. The CDR3 consists of 12 residues. V was cut by 3 bases and J by 6 bases, with 9 bases left in between. The CDR3 nucleotides are TGTGCCAGCAGTTTTCCTAGCTCCGAGCAGTACTTC. This codes for CASSFPSSEQYF.

The chain has TRBV19 and TRBJ2-7; maybe TRBD2 (6 bases). The germline gives CDR1 LNHDA, CDR2 SQIVND (reference sequence). This CDR3 has 13 residues. Trimming took off 5 bases at V and 2 bases at J, with 10 bases between the two ends. The CDR3: CASSPGTPYEQYF. CDR3 nucleotide sequence: TGTGCCAGTAGTCCCGGGACTCCCTACGAGCAGTACTTC.

The chain recombines TRBV27 with TRBJ2-7; 12 bases match TRBD2. V dropped 5 bases and J dropped 6; count of bases not matched to a gene: 8. Germline CDR1 MNHEY, CDR2 SMNVEV (reference sequence). CDR3 length equals 15 residues. As DNA, the CDR3 is TGTGCCAGCAGTCCCCTAGCGGGAGGGGCGGGCGAGCAGTACTTC. Residues: CASSPLAGGAGEQYF.

The chain employs TRBV19 and TRBJ2-1; 14 nucleotides agree with TRBD2. Germline CDR1 reads LNHDA; CDR2 reads SQIVND (reference sequence). The CDR3 is 16 residues long. The ends lost 7 bases at V and 10 bases at J; junction bases unmatched: 12. CDR3 amino acids: CASIETSGRAHGEQFF. The CDR3, as DNA: TGTGCCAGTATTGAGACTAGCGGGAGGGCGCACGGGGAGCAGTTCTTC.